The 8 T cell receptor beta chains listed next were all sequenced from one sample in a study of T cell clonality in common variable immunodeficiency. Produced via immunoSEQ multiplex PCR; TCRdb's table is partial and in-frame only. The repertoire consists of about 33,000 clones, none detected only once. Sequencing used peripheral blood mononuclear cells. All receptors derive from a person aged 18 to 69 in good health.

This clone was observed a handful of times. Mismatch with germline at one junction end may stem from a read error. Read data end 3 residues before the CDR3 end; the end is taken from the germline J gene. V is TRBV7-9 and J is TRBJ1-1, with TRBD1 matching over 9 bases. This CDR3 is 15 amino acids long. From germline, CDR1 is SEHNR and CDR2 FQNEAQ (reference sequence). This chain's CDR3 is CSSSLDGQGTTEAFF. The sequenced part of the CDR3 DNA is TGTTCCAGCAGCTTAGATGGACAGGGGACGACTGAA.

Notes on this clone: The read terminates 3 residues ahead of where the CDR3 ends, so the germline J gene completes it. This chain uses TRBV2 with TRBJ1-2; TRBD1 might be the D (6 bases). The CDR3 consists of 15 residues. The V gene lost 6 bases and the J gene lost 2 bases, with 16 bases spanning the gap. CDR1 is SNHLY, CDR2 FYNNEI, per germline. The CDR3 DNA, read in part, is TGTGCCAGCAGACCTGGACAGTCTTCAAACTATGGC. Protein sequence: CASRPGQSSNYG. The complete CDR3 sequence is CASRPGQSSNYGYTF. Full variable domain (outside the CDR3, taken from reference TRBV2 and TRBJ1-2): EPEVTQTPSHQVTQMGQEVILRCVPISNHLYFYWYRQILGQKVEFLVSFYNNEISEKSEIFDDQFSVERPDGSNFTLKIRSTKLEDSAMYFCASRPGQSSNYGYTFGSGTRLTVV.

This clone came up many times. The CDR3 is cut off 3 residues early in the read; its end comes from the germline J gene. V usage is TRBV2 and J usage is TRBJ1-5, with D tentatively TRBD1 (5 bases). V was cut by 4 bases and J by 2 bases, with 12 bases left in between. Germline CDR1 SNHLY, CDR2 FYNNEI. This CDR3 is 15 amino acids long. The CDR3: CASSVRAEGNQPQHF. The part of the CDR3 DNA that was read is TGTGCCAGCAGTGTCAGGGCCGAGGGCAATCAGCCC.

Remarks on this clone: The missing CDR3 end, 3 residues past where the read stops, is filled in from the germline J gene. V gene TRBV7-9 combines with J gene TRBJ2-3, with D perhaps matching TRBD1 or TRBD2 (5 bases each). Germline loops: CDR1 SEHNR, CDR2 FQNEAQ (reference sequence). The V end was cut by 5 bases, the J end by 4 bases, with 10 bases between. This CDR3 has 13 amino acids. CDR3 sequence: CASSPRGPDTQYF. The part of the CDR3 DNA that was read is TGTGCCAGCAGCCCGAGGGGCCCAGATACG.

This clone was detected ten times or more. Coverage ceases 3 residues before the CDR3 finishes, and the germline J gene fills in the end. This rearrangement joins TRBV7-3 to TRBJ2-1; D is perhaps TRBD2 (5 bases). V lost 5 bases to trimming and J lost 0 bases, with 14 bases between them. Germline CDR1 and CDR2: SGHTA and FQGTGA. This CDR3 has 16 amino acids. The CDR3 DNA, read in part, is TGTGCCAGCAGCACTAGTCCGGGGAGCTCCTACAATGAG. Protein sequence: CASSTSPGSSYNE. The complete CDR3 sequence is CASSTSPGSSYNEQFF. Using reference TRBV7-3 and TRBJ2-1 for the parts outside the CDR3, the full variable domain is GAGVSQTPSNKVTEKGKYVELRCDPISGHTALYWYRQSLGQGPEFLIYFQGTGAADDSGLPNDRFFAVRPEGSVSTLKIQRTERGDSAVYLCASSTSPGSSYNEQFFGPGTRLTVL.

This clone has a count of ten or more. The observed sequence ends 3 residues before the CDR3 terminus, with the missing tail filled in from the germline J gene. V is TRBV20-1 and J is TRBJ2-5; no clear D gene. The CDR3 consists of 14 residues. CDR1 DFQATT and CDR2 SNEGSKA come from the germline V gene (reference sequence). Trimming left V 3 bases short and J 4 bases short, with 15 bases between. Incomplete CDR3 DNA: TGCAGTGCTAGCAGATCCCAAACGGGAGAGACC. Translation gives CSASRSQTGET. The entire CDR3 reads CSASRSQTGETQYF.

This clone was seen ten or more times. CDR3 sequence: CASSSGLAGHEQYF. CDR3 DNA (partial): TGTGCCAGCAGCTCGGGACTAGCGGGCCACGAG. The rearrangement links TRBV2 to TRBJ2-7, with TRBD2 matching over 12 bases. The DNA ends 3 residues before the CDR3 does, and the rest of the CDR3 is filled in from the germline J gene. The V segment lost 6 bases and the J segment 5 bases; nucleotides outside the gene matches: 5. The V gene's germline CDR1 is SNHLY and CDR2 FYNNEI. The CDR3 is 14 residues long.

This clone was detected a few times. The read halts 3 residues ahead of the CDR3 end, with the missing end drawn from the germline J gene. This chain connects TRBV5-1 to TRBJ2-5; maybe TRBD2 (5 bases). From germline, CDR1 is SGHRS and CDR2 YFSETQ. The CDR3 is 16 residues long. V was trimmed by 0 bases and J by 0 bases, leaving 12 bases between them. The CDR3 reads CASSLGSFGDQETQYF. CDR3 DNA, as far as it was read: TGCGCCAGCAGCTTGGGCAGCTTCGGGGACCAAGAGACC.